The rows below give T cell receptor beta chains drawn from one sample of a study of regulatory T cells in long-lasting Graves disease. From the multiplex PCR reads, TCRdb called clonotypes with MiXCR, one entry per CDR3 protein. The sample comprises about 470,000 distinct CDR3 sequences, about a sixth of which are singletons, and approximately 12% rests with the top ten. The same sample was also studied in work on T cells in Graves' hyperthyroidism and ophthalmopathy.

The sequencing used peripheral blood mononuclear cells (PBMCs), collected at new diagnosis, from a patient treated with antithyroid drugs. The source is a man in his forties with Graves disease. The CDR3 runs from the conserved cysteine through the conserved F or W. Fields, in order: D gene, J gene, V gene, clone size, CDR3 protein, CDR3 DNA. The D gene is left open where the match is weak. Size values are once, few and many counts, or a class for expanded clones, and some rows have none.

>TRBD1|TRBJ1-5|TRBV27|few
CASRRQGYNQPQHF
TGTGCCAGCAGACGACAGGGTTACAATCAGCCCCAGCATTTT
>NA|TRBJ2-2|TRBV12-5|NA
CASGLRGDTGELFF
TGTGCTAGTGGTTTAAGGGGCGACACCGGGGAGCTGTTTTTT
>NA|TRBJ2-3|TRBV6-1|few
CASRLVDTQYF
TGTGCCAGCAGGCTGGTAGATACGCAGTATTTT
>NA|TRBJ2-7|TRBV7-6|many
CASSPNEGEQYF
TGTGCCAGCAGCCCGAACGAGGGGGAGCAGTACTTC
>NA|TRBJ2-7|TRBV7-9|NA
CASGRQGSEQYF
TGTGCCAGCGGTAGGCAGGGGAGCGAGCAGTACTTC
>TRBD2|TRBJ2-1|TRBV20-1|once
CSAREGLAVYNEQFF
TGCAGTGCTAGAGAGGGACTAGCGGTTTACAATGAGCAGTTCTTC
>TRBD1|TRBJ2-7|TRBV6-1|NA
CACSRTGPYEQYF
TGTGCCTGCAGCCGGACAGGACCCTACGAGCAGTACTTC
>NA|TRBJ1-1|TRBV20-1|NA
CSARDKEDVRPEAFF
TGCAGTGCTAGAGATAAGGAAGATGTTCGACCTGAAGCTTTCTTT
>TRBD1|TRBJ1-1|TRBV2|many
CASRGQGVAEAFF
TGTGCCAGCAGGGGACAGGGGGTAGCTGAAGCTTTCTTT
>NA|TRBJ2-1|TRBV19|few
CASSTQGFGEQFF
TGTGCCAGTAGTACACAGGGTTTCGGGGAGCAGTTCTTC
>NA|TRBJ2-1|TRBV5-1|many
CASSELPGSNEQFF
TGCGCCAGCAGTGAGCTCCCCGGGAGCAATGAGCAGTTCTTC
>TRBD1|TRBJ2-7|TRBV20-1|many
CSANVGTGSYEQYF
TGCAGTGCCAACGTGGGGACAGGGTCATACGAGCAGTACTTC
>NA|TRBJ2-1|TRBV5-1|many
CASSQTGYGRDEQFF
TGCGCCAGCAGCCAAACAGGGTACGGTAGGGATGAGCAGTTCTTC
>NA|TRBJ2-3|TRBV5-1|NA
CASSLASVGDTQYF
TGCGCCAGCAGCTTGGCTAGCGTTGGAGATACGCAGTATTTT
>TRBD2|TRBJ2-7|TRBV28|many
CASSLYPVSGASYEQYF
TGTGCCAGCAGTTTATACCCTGTTAGCGGGGCCTCCTACGAGCAGTACTTC
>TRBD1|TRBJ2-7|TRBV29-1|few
CSVGPGQGFHEQYF
TGCAGCGTTGGGCCCGGACAGGGGTTCCACGAGCAGTACTTC
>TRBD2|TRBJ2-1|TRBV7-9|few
CASSISGRSHEQFF
TGTGCCAGCAGCATTAGCGGGAGGTCCCATGAGCAGTTCTTC
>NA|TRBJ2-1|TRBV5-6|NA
CASSLGGISNEQFF
TGTGCCAGCAGCTTGGGCGGCATCTCCAATGAGCAGTTCTTC
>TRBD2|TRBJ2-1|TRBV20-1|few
CSARAGTSDYNEQFF
TGCAGTGCTAGAGCCGGGACTAGCGACTACAATGAGCAGTTCTTC
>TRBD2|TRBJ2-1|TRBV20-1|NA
CSASGRAYYNEQFF
TGCAGTGCTAGCGGGAGGGCCTACTACAATGAGCAGTTCTTC
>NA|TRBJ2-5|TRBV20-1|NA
CSARPPGLAKETQYF
TGCAGTGCTAGGCCCCCCGGCCTAGCTAAAGAGACCCAGTACTTC
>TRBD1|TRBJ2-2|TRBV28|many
CASSPTGTGNTGELFF
TGTGCCAGCAGTCCCACCGGGACAGGGAACACCGGGGAGCTGTTTTTT
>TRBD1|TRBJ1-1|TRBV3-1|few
CASSQELGQMNTEAFF
TGTGCCAGCAGCCAAGAGTTGGGACAGATGAACACTGAAGCTTTCTTT
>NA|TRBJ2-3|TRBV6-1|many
CASSVKKGNAQYF
TGTGCCAGCAGTGTAAAGAAAGGGAATGCGCAGTATTTT
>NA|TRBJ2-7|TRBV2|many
CASSEEYGKSYEQYF
TGTGCCAGCAGTGAGGAGTACGGGAAATCCTACGAGCAGTACTTC
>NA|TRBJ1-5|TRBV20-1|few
CSAKAGDQPQHF
TGCAGTGCCAAGGCGGGAGATCAGCCCCAGCATTTT
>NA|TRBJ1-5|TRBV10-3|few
CATTVGADNQPQHF
TGTGCCACGACGGTCGGGGCTGACAATCAGCCCCAGCATTTT
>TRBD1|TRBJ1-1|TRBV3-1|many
CASSPGGVTAFF
TGTGCCAGCAGCCCAGGGGGGGTGACCGCTTTCTTT
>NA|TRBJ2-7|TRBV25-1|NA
CASSVTPTEQYF
TGTGCCAGCAGTGTTACTCCGACCGAGCAGTACTTC
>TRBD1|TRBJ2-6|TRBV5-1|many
CASSLGDRGRANVLTF
TGCGCCAGCAGCTTGGGGGACAGGGGCCGGGCCAACGTCCTGACTTTC
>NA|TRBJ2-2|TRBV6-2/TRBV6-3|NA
CASSYKDYTGELFF
TGTGCCAGCAGTTACAAGGACTACACCGGGGAGCTGTTTTTT
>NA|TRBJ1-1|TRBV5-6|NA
CASSFPVGDTEAFF
TGTGCCAGCAGCTTTCCTGTGGGGGACACTGAAGCTTTCTTT
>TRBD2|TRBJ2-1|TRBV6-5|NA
CASSSTSGRALDEQFF
TGTGCCAGCAGTTCGACTAGCGGGAGGGCCTTGGATGAGCAGTTCTTC
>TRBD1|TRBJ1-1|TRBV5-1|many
CASSGKTGMTEAFF
TGCGCCAGCAGCGGAAAGACAGGGATGACTGAAGCTTTCTTT
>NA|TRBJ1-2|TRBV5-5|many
CASSLEGPPLLDYGYTF
TGTGCCAGCAGCTTGGAAGGACCGCCGCTTCTGGACTATGGCTACACCTTC
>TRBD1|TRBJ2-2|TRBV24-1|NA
CATSGLTGGAGTGELFF
TGTGCCACCAGTGGCCTGACAGGGGGCGCGGGCACCGGGGAGCTGTTTTTT
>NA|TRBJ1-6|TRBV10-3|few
CAISESSSYNSPLHF
TGTGCCATCAGTGAGTCGAGCTCCTATAATTCACCCCTCCACTTT
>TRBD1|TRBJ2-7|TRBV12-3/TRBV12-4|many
CASSSAGTGYYEQYF
TGTGCCAGCAGCTCGGCCGGGACAGGCTACTACGAGCAGTACTTC
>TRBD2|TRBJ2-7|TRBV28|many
CASSLTAGGPSYEQYF
TGTGCCAGCAGTTTGACAGCGGGAGGGCCGTCCTACGAGCAGTACTTC
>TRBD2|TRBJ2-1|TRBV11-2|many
CASSLELAGVGEQFF
TGTGCCAGCAGCTTAGAACTAGCGGGAGTAGGCGAGCAGTTCTTC
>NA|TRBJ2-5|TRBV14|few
CASSQGLLETQYF
TGTGCCAGCAGCCAGGGATTGCTAGAGACCCAGTACTTC
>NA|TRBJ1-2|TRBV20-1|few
CSARRGFYGYTF
TGCAGTGCTAGAAGAGGGTTCTATGGCTACACCTTC
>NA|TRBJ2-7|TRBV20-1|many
CSARDPGAEQYF
TGCAGTGCTAGAGATCCAGGAGCCGAGCAGTACTTC
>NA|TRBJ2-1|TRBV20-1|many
CSARDITGRYEQFF
TGCAGTGCTAGAGATATCACAGGGCGGTATGAGCAGTTCTTC
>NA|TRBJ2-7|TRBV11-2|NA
CASSHGSSYEQYF
TGTGCCAGCAGCCACGGGAGCTCCTACGAGCAGTACTTC
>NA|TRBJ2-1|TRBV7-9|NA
CASSLRAGLDYNEQFF
TGTGCCAGCAGCTTACGAGCAGGCTTAGACTACAATGAGCAGTTCTTC
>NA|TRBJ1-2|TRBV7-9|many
CASSLAGSGYTF
TGTGCCAGCAGCTTAGCGGGCAGCGGCTACACCTTC
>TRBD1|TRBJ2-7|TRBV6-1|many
CASRIDRVGDEQYF
TGTGCCAGCAGGATCGACAGGGTGGGGGACGAGCAGTACTTC
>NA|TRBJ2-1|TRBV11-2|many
CASSLMGANEQFF
TGTGCCAGCAGCTTAATGGGAGCCAATGAGCAGTTCTTC
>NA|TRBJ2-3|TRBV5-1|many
CASSLPGRLVRGPDTQYF
TGCGCCAGCAGCTTGCCCGGACGACTAGTTCGTGGCCCAGATACGCAGTATTTT
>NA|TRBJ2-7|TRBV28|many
CASSFTRYEQYF
TGTGCCAGCAGTTTCACGAGGTACGAGCAGTACTTC
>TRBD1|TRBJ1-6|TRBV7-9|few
CASSRGQGASPLHF
TGTGCCAGCAGCCGGGGACAGGGCGCTTCACCCCTCCACTTT
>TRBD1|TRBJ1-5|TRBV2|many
CASSAPGQSNQPQHF
TGTGCCAGCAGTGCCCCGGGACAGAGCAATCAGCCCCAGCATTTT
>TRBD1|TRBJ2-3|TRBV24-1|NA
CAISEWTGGGDTQYF
TGTGCCATCAGTGAATGGACAGGGGGCGGAGATACGCAGTATTTT
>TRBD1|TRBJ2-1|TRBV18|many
CASSQQAGTGAYNEQFF
TGTGCCAGCTCACAGCAAGCCGGGACAGGCGCGTACAATGAGCAGTTCTTC
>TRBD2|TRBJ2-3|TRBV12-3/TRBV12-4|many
CASSPSGRAFQDTQYF
TGTGCCAGCAGTCCTAGCGGGAGGGCTTTTCAAGATACGCAGTATTTT
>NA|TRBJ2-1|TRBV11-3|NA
CASSLQRRRGNEQFF
TGTGCCAGCAGCTTGCAGCGTCGCCGCGGCAATGAGCAGTTCTTC
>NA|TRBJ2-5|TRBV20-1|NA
CSASRLQLQETQYF
TGCAGTGCTAGTAGGCTTCAGCTCCAAGAGACCCAGTACTTC
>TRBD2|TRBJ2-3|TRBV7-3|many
CASSLNPGAGGLDTQYF
TGTGCCAGCAGCTTAAACCCTGGAGCGGGAGGACTTGATACGCAGTATTTT
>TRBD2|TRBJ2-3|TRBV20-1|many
CSAEGTSGIMTDTQYF
TGCAGTGCCGAGGGGACTAGCGGGATTATGACAGATACGCAGTATTTT